This TCR beta chain originates from a study of molecular identifiers for immune sequencing clone quantification. The overall study: Replicate experiments took RNA from approximately 20,000 or 100,000 naive CD8 cells, divided it five ways and sequenced four.

Bulk TCR libraries were made with methods that had been previously described and with listed TCR primers. Each CDR3 protein is one row after TCRdb ran MiXCR on the PCR reads. The sample has 45,000 to 55,000 distinct CDR3 sequences; roughly a third are singletons. Sorted naive CD8 T cells, about 17,000 to 1,000,000, were sequenced from 10%, 30% or 50% RNA. Using a CD8+CD4-CCR7+CD45RA+ phenotype, naive CD8 T cells were sorted. V was trimmed by 5 bases and J by 0 bases, leaving 11 bases between them. CDR1 MGHRA and CDR2 YSYEKL come from the germline V gene. The CDR3 consists of 15 residues. The receptor was isolated from a human donor in good health. Some libraries in this study had Jurkat cell RNA spiked in. The chain recombines TRBV4-1 with TRBJ2-1; no definite D call. Material for sequencing was naive CD8+ T cells from blood, with Jurkat cell RNA spiked in. Documented subset: FACS-sorted CD8+CD4-CCR7+CD45RA+ naive T cells. The CDR3 loop reads CASSFRSSSYNEQFF. CDR3 coding DNA: TGCGCCAGCAGCTTCCGCTCCAGCTCCTACAATGAGCAGTTCTTC.